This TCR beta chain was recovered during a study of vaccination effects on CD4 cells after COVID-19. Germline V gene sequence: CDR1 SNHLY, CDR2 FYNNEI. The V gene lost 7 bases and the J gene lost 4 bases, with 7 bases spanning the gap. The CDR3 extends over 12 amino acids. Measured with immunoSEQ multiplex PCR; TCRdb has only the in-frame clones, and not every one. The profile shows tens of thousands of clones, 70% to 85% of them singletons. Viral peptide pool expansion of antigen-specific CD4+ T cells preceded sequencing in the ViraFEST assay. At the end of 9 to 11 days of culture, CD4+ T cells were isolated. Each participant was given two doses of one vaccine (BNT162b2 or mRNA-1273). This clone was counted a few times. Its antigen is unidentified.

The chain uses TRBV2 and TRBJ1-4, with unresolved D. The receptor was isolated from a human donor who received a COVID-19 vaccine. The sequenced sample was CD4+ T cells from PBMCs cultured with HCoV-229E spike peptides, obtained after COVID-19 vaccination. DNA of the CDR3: TGTGCCAGCAACCAGGTTAATGAAAAACTGTTTTTT. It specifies CASNQVNEKLFF.